The entry below describes one T cell receptor beta chain. This receptor's antigen is unknown. No per-base quality is available; no much larger clone lies one base away. The sample belongs to a study of cytomegalovirus exposure and HLA in healthy donors (dated by TCRdb to about 2017). General notes on the study: According to an earlier analysis of around 600 of the donors, about 170 million T cells yielded 95 million to 140 million unique TCR beta sequences and 276 Gb of sequence data. A later genetic analysis took genome-wide SNP genotypes for about three fifths of the 666 donors and used that subset as a discovery cohort. HLA typing included class I and class II loci at four-digit resolution. The study aimed to test whether signatures of past pathogen exposure could be identified by cataloging public T cell receptors. Of the roughly 390 genotyped donors, 65% to 90% were placed in the genetic ancestry cluster associated with self-reported Caucasian donors. All discovery cohort repertoires had been generated using a single sequencing platform. An earlier analysis of a few hundred of the donors applied high-throughput TCR beta sequencing to assess whether each TCR beta V gene segment acted as functional or pseudogenic. On average, over 200,000 unique TCR beta nucleotide sequences were sequenced per donor among about 400 genotyped donors of the cohort, with 15% to 20% of those sequences being non-productive. The number of typed donors differed by locus: roughly 620-630 for A, B, C, DRB1 and DQB1; 522 for DQA1; some 610 for DPA1; and about 450 for DPB1. High-throughput TCR immunosequencing, statistical association of individual TCRs with disease status, and machine learning were combined to predict cytomegalovirus infection status. Five DR-DQ haplotypes were treated as single units for association and clustering because of strong linkage in the cohort. Besides the first cohort of under 700 subjects, a separate validation cohort made up of over a hundred different subjects was used. An early release covering roughly 600 HLA-typed donors comprised around 300 gigabases of sequencing data and about 90 million unique TCR sequences. A later analysis re-examined previously published TCR beta repertoires from 610 or so donors and added high-resolution HLA genotyping to investigate patterns of TCR occurrence. The study used immunosequencing to profile the T cell repertoires of 666 subjects and linked those repertoires to cytomegalovirus serostatus. Donor age, sex, ethnicity and CMV serostatus were compiled alongside the repertoire data. In the later analysis, no new phenotypic data were used to find candidate immune exposures; instead, reliance was placed on TCR beta sequences and their occurrence across donors. General study outcomes and caveats: The cohort was sequenced for TCR beta chains only, and without alpha or paired-chain data the features that could be detected were limited. A later genetic analysis reported fewer N-insertions in productive TCRs among donors in an Asian-associated ancestry cluster than the roughly 620-donor mean. In a later analysis, TCR association rates were found to vary across HLA loci, with the most associated TCRs seen for DRB1 alleles and the fewest for HLA-C alleles. A cluster of highly shared sequence variants was judged likely to represent a technical artifact of the sequencing pipeline. Most CMV-associated TCR beta chains appeared to be HLA-restricted in a later analysis, and the HLA associations seemed to be driven largely by CMV exposure. A further reported finding was that TCR beta sequences accurately predicted the HLA-A and HLA-B alleles for most subjects in the first cohort. An association between a missense DCLRE1C variant and V-gene and J-gene trimming of TCR beta chains was found in a later genetic analysis and replicated in an independent cohort. In vitro tests confirmed that three of the cytomegalovirus-associated TCR beta chains recognize cytomegalovirus antigens. CMV serostatus was the only immune exposure information available for the cohort. In a later analysis, HLA-associated TCR beta chains were found to be more clonally expanded and to have lower generation probabilities than equally common non-associated chains. Because HLA typing was missing for some donors at each locus, association tests included only the typed subset. In the study, some 160 TCR beta chains were listed as associated with cytomegalovirus. Correlated functional status among segregating V segments might reflect linkage disequilibrium, but an unknown experimental factor could not be ruled out. Assigning TCR associations to individual alleles was difficult when HLA alleles, especially DR and DQ, strongly co-occurred. Across donors, most TCR sequences were observed very rarely, whereas some public TCRs were present in many individuals. A later analysis reported that several top co-occurrence clusters appeared linked to parvovirus B19, influenza, CMV and Epstein-Barr virus. Specific HLA alleles were associated with more than 15,000 TCR beta sequences at a false discovery rate of 0.05 in a later analysis. Presence/absence analyses assumed roughly uniform sequencing depth across donors, an assumption that may not hold. The authors suggested that the approach could potentially be generalized to other disease states and immunological phenotypes. In an earlier analysis of 450 to 750 of the donors, most TCR beta V segments appeared in productive rearrangements about 90% or about 30% of the time, broadly matching IMGT annotations. The 87-base-pair reads could not distinguish some IMGT-functional V segments, including TRBV6-2 and TRBV6-3, so those segments were excluded. Because counts were too low, seventeen rarely observed V segments, including chromosome 9 orphons, were left out of the earlier analysis of about 620 of the donors. The classifier was reported to diagnose cytomegalovirus status with high specificity and sensitivity in both the original and validation cohorts.

CDR1 MDHEN and CDR2 SYDVKM were looked up in the germline V gene. Cut back by 2 bases and 7 bases, the V and J ends lie 8 bases apart. The CDR3, from cysteine to phenylalanine, totals 13 residues. CDR3 DNA only is kept here, 39 bases in frame from base 1. The cohort comprised hundreds of healthy bone marrow donors. Cohort members were all nominally healthy when sampled, although unrecorded immune exposures were likely present. The donor was CMV seropositive and belonged to the group of more than 250 seropositive cohort members. A peripheral blood sample was provided by each donor, and peripheral blood mononuclear cells were used for TCR beta sequencing. Genomic DNA extraction from the blood cell samples was performed with the Qiagen DNeasy Blood Extraction Kit. The library came from the immunoSEQ multiplex PCR assay. The multiplex PCR relied on a mix of 60 forward primers for TCR Vbeta segments and 13 reverse primers for TCR Jbeta segments. Amplification of the CDR3 region of rearranged TCR beta genes was performed with a multiplex PCR assay on genomic DNA. Amplified TCR beta libraries were sequenced as 87-base-pair reads on the Illumina HiSeq System. The original pipeline was this. A later analysis tallied tens of millions of unique TCR beta chains across the 666 repertoires, and some 10 million of those chains were shared by two or more donors. Raw reads were error-corrected and collapsed into unique sequences by a nearest-neighbor algorithm in which closely related sequences were merged to remove PCR and sequencing errors. V, D and J gene segments were assigned by aligning CDR3 sequences to IMGT reference sequences. For a sequence to be retained, at least a six-nucleotide match to both a V gene segment and a J gene segment was required. Rearrangements were classified as productive when the CDR3 lacked stop codons and remained in frame with V and J, and all other rearrangements were classified as non-productive. CDR3 was defined by IMGT convention, running from the second conserved V-encoded cysteine to the conserved J-encoded phenylalanine. The earlier analysis of around 640 of the donors excluded sequences that lacked an unambiguous match to a single V gene segment. In an earlier analysis of approximately 560 of the donors, a V segment was called functional when productive rearrangements were above 56.7%, and segregating when the standard deviation between donors exceeded 5%. A statistical classification framework was developed to diagnose cytomegalovirus status using the catalog of TCR beta chain sequences. In a later analysis, TCR nucleotide sequences were compared against IMGT/GENE-DB human TR gene sequences so that V and J genes could be assigned. Using the TCRdist pipeline, a later analysis assigned CDR3 sequences along with most-parsimonious VDJ recombination scenarios. In a later analysis, every TCR beta chain was defined by the combination of its CDR3 amino acid sequence and its V-gene family, and reads without a unique V-gene family were dropped. To address suspected cross-contamination and a sequencing artifact, a later analysis removed a few hundred highly shared, low-generation-probability nucleotide sequences. In a later analysis, a clonal expansion index for each public chain was calculated from normalized within-repertoire ranks of inferred template counts. A later analysis computed generation probabilities with a VDJ recombination model fitted to out-of-frame rearrangements, and checked the results against IGoR. A later analysis scored TCR-TCR, TCR-HLA and TCR-CMV co-occurrence with hypergeometric tests, applying a repertoire-size bias correction to TCR pairs. False discovery rates were estimated in a later analysis by permuting HLA or CMV assignments 20 times. In a later analysis, co-occurring TCRs were grouped with DBSCAN, and TCRdist sequence similarity was added when clustering was performed within HLA-allele-positive subsets. Repertoires with fewer than 30,000 or more than 120,000 public chains, plus five repertoires with anomalous nucleotide sharing, were excluded from co-occurrence clustering. TCRdb retrieved this table from immuneACCESS and kept in-frame rearrangements only. Not all clones are present; in checked studies, unresolved V genes account for under half, and no reason is known for the remainder. Clone size and V and J calls were adopted from that table, with D and trimming inferred from the DNA. Counted in this sample were 150,000 to 200,000 clones; 65% to 85% of them appeared once. The leading ten clones occupy about 6.3% of the sample.

The receptor was isolated from a male donor in good health and CMV-seropositive. The rearrangement joined TRBV28 to TRBJ1-4, with a weak D call of TRBD1 (5 bases match). Sequenced sample: PBMCs. The nucleotide sequence reads as follows: TGTGCCAGCAGTTTACAGGGTGGTGAAAAACTGTTTTTT. Translated, it reads CASSLQGGEKLFF.